The 29 T cell receptor beta chains in this list originate from one sample, sequenced in a study of identical twins. TCRdb itself ran the 5' RACE reads through MiXCR, one entry per CDR3 protein. This table holds 1.5 million to 2 million distinct CDR3 sequences, around 33% found once. Input material: cord blood. The source is a newborn girl in good health.

The rearrangement joins TRBV28 to TRBJ2-1, with 8 bases identical to TRBD2. Germline V lookup: CDR1 MDHEN, CDR2 SYDVKM. Trimming took 7 bases from V and 8 from J; bases not matched to a gene: 16. The CDR3 length is 16 residues. The CDR3 DNA follows: TGTGCCAGCACTCCTCCGGGGGGACTAGAGTACCATGAGCAGTTCTTC. Amino acids: CASTPPGGLEYHEQFF. The full variable domain, in which reference TRBV28 and TRBJ2-1 provide the parts outside the CDR3, is DVKVTQSSRYLVKRTGEKVFLECVQDMDHENMFWYRQDPGLGLRLIYFSYDVKMKEKGDIPEGYSVSREKKERFSLILESASTNQTSMYLCASTPPGGLEYHEQFFGPGTRLTVL.

The chain joins TRBV27 to TRBJ1-2, with D tentatively TRBD1 (6 bases). Germline V gene lookup returns CDR1 MNHEY and CDR2 SMNVEV (reference sequence). Trimming left V 5 bases short and J 6 bases short, with 10 bases between. This CDR3 region has 12 residues. The CDR3 loop reads CASSRDNHGYTF. CDR3 DNA: TGTGCCAGCAGTCGGGACAACCATGGCTACACCTTC.

There are a few counts of this clonotype. The V and J genes are TRBV7-9 and TRBJ2-5; the D gene is possibly TRBD2 (6 bases). Trimming took 1 base from V and 2 from J, leaving 11 bases between them. Germline V gene lookup returns CDR1 SEHNR and CDR2 FQNEAQ (reference sequence). The CDR3 sequence is 15 residues long. CDR3 in amino acids: CASSLGVAGQETQYF. The DNA for the CDR3 is TGTGCCAGCAGCTTAGGTGTGGCGGGACAAGAGACCCAGTACTTC.

Notes on this clonotype: A much larger clone is a single base away; this may be a read error. This chain joins TRBV3-1 and TRBJ2-6, with D uncertain. V was pared by 3 bases and J by 2 bases, with 2 bases between. From germline, CDR1 is LGHDT and CDR2 YNNKEL (reference sequence). The CDR3 is made up of 13 amino acids. The CDR3 protein is CASSHTGANVLTF. CDR3 nucleotide sequence: TGTGCCAGCAGCCATACTGGGGCCAACGTCCTGACTTTC.

The chain couples TRBV20-1 to TRBJ2-7; D unclear. Trimming took 6 bases from V and 4 from J, leaving 10 bases between them. CDR1 DFQATT and CDR2 SNEGSKA come from the germline V gene (reference sequence). CDR3 length equals 11 residues. The CDR3 loop reads CSAAGSYEQYF. The DNA of the CDR3 is TGCAGTGCCGCTGGATCGTACGAGCAGTACTTC.

This clonotype turned up a few times. The chain recombines TRBV3-1 with TRBJ1-1; D remains unclear. The CDR3 is 12 amino acids. V lost 1 base and J 3 bases, leaving 3 bases between the germline ends. Germline V gene sequence: CDR1 LGHDT, CDR2 YNNKEL (reference sequence). The CDR3 region is CASSQVHTEAFF. In DNA, the CDR3 is TGTGCCAGCAGCCAAGTGCACACTGAAGCTTTCTTT.

This clonotype was found many times. The rearrangement joins TRBV27 to TRBJ2-7, with D tentatively TRBD2 (5 bases). With 6 bases removed from V and 4 bases from J, the gap between germline ends came to 13 bases. CDR1 is MNHEY, CDR2 SMNVEV, per germline (reference sequence). There are 13 residues in the CDR3. The CDR3 DNA reads TGTGCCAGCAGGAGAGGGCCACATTACGAGCAGTACTTC. This sequence encodes CASRRGPHYEQYF.

The gene calls are TRBV3-1 and TRBJ2-3; 7 bases agree with TRBD2. With 1 base clipped from V and 2 bases from J, the junction kept 3 bases outside the gene matches. Per germline, CDR1 LGHDT and CDR2 YNNKEL (reference sequence). The CDR3 extends over 15 amino acids. The CDR3 loop is CASSQGSGNTDTQYF. The CDR3 coding sequence is TGTGCCAGCAGCCAAGGAAGCGGGAACACAGATACGCAGTATTTT.

A few counts support this clonotype. This chain links TRBV2 with TRBJ2-3; TRBD2 agrees at 15 bases. In germline, CDR1 is SNHLY, CDR2 FYNNEI. Trimming at V came to 6 bases and at J to 4 bases, leaving 5 bases not matched to a gene. The CDR3 is 16 amino acids. The CDR3: CASRARTSGGADTQYF. The CDR3 DNA reads as TGTGCCAGCAGGGCCCGGACTAGCGGGGGGGCAGATACGCAGTATTTT.

The chain links TRBV21-1 to TRBJ2-7. TRBV21-1 is an annotated pseudogene. The CDR3 length is 17 residues. CDR3 coding DNA: TGTGCCAGCAGCAAAAGAGGTCAGATGGCTGAGGATTACGAGCAGTACTTC. Translation: CASSKRGQMAEDYEQYF.

The chain links TRBV11-2 to TRBJ1-1, with D unclear. Germline V CDR1 and CDR2: SGHAT, FQNNGV. The CDR3 totals 12 residues. V was cut by 3 bases and J by 7 bases, with 9 bases left in between. CDR3 coding DNA: TGTGCCAGCAGCTTTGCGAGCGGTGAAGCTTTCTTT. This sequence encodes CASSFASGEAFF.

There are a few counts of this clonotype. The J gene is TRBJ1-1, the V gene TRBV3-1; perhaps TRBD1 as D (6 bases). The CDR3 sequence is 15 residues long. The V gene lost 0 bases and the J gene lost 5 bases, with 13 bases spanning the gap. The germline V gene has CDR1 LGHDT and CDR2 YNNKEL (reference sequence). Here the CDR3 reads CASSQEGQGWTEAFF. The CDR3 bases are TGTGCCAGCAGCCAAGAAGGTCAGGGGTGGACTGAAGCTTTCTTT.

This chain connects TRBV12-3 or TRBV12-4 to TRBJ2-3; D might be TRBD1 (5 bases). The CDR3 sequence is 15 residues long. The ends were cut back, 4 bases at V and 5 bases at J, with 16 bases in the middle. The CDR3 DNA sequence: TGTGCCAGCAGTTCCCTCGGCAGGGCGGAAGATACGCAGTATTTT. Its protein product is CASSSLGRAEDTQYF.

This clonotype appeared a few times. This chain joins TRBV5-1 and TRBJ2-3; 15 bases match TRBD2. Germline V gene lookup returns CDR1 SGHRS and CDR2 YFSETQ. Trimming removed 4 bases from V and 7 bases from J; junction bases left unmatched: 10. CDR3 length: 17 amino acids. CDR3 in DNA: TGCGCCAGCAGCCCCGGGACTAGCGGGGGGACAACATATACGCAGTATTTT. This gives the protein CASSPGTSGGTTYTQYF.

This clonotype turned up a few times. The chain uses TRBV2 and TRBJ2-2, with D perhaps TRBD2 (7 bases). Trimming took off 6 bases at V and 1 base at J, with 9 bases between the two ends. Germline CDR1 and CDR2: SNHLY and FYNNEI. The CDR3 spans 14 residues. Here the CDR3 DNA reads TGTGCCAGCAGGCGGGGGCAGAACACCGGGGAGCTGTTTTTT. Its protein is CASRRGQNTGELFF.

This clonotype appeared a few times. This chain joins TRBV20-1 and TRBJ1-2, with 11 positions matching TRBD1. Germline V gene sequence: CDR1 DFQATT, CDR2 SNEGSKA (reference sequence). Unmatched junction bases numbered 14, after V lost 6 bases and J lost 8 bases. CDR3 size: 15 residues. CDR3 in amino acids: CSAPPRTGGFRGYTF. In DNA form, the CDR3 reads TGCAGTGCCCCTCCTAGGACAGGGGGCTTCAGGGGCTACACCTTC.

The gene calls are TRBV5-1 and TRBJ2-2; the match to TRBD1 covers 7 bases. Germline assignment: CDR1 SGHRS and CDR2 YFSETQ. The CDR3 has 15 residues. The V and J ends lost 4 bases and 1 base, in that order; junction bases with no gene match: 4. The CDR3 DNA reads as TGCGCCAGCAGCGAATGGACAGGGAACACCGGGGAGCTGTTTTTT. This translates into CASSEWTGNTGELFF. The entire variable domain, with the rest obtained from reference TRBV5-1 and TRBJ2-2, is as follows: KAGVTQTPRYLIKTRGQQVTLSCSPISGHRSVSWYQQTPGQGLQFLFEYFSETQRNKGNFPGRFSGRQFSNSRSEMNVSTLELGDSALYLCASSEWTGNTGELFFGEGSRLTVL.

This clonotype was counted a few times. V usage is TRBV20-1 and J usage is TRBJ2-1, with D perhaps matching TRBD2 (6 bases). The germline CDR1 and CDR2 sequences are DFQATT and SNEGSKA (reference sequence). CDR3 length equals 12 residues. With 3 bases removed from V and 11 bases from J, the gap between germline ends came to 14 bases. CDR3 sequence reads: CSASKGRGKQFF. The DNA of the CDR3 is TGCAGTGCTAGTAAGGGGCGGGGTAAGCAGTTCTTC.

DNA of the CDR3: TGTGCCAGCAGCTCCGAGCCCGGGACTAGTCTTACCGGGGAGCTGTTTTTT. Its translation is CASSSEPGTSLTGELFF. The rearrangement uses TRBV11-2 and TRBJ2-2; 8 bases are a match to TRBD2. Germline trimming cut 4 bases from V and 5 bases from J; bases unmatched to any gene: 12. The length of the CDR3 is 17 residues. The germline V gene has CDR1 SGHAT and CDR2 FQNNGV.

With respect to this clonotype: Germline is not matched at one junction end, which may reflect a read error. V and J are TRBV6-2 or TRBV6-3 and TRBJ2-5; 10 bases are shared with TRBD1. The CDR3 contains 15 residues. Looked up from germline, CDR1 is MNHEY and CDR2 is SVGEGT. The chain's CDR3 is CTSSYSGTGAETQYF. DNA of the CDR3: TGTACCAGCAGTTACTCGGGGACAGGGGCAGAGACCCAGTACTTC.

This clonotype was seen only a few times. The chain uses TRBV27 and TRBJ2-5, with 7 bases matching TRBD2. J lost 7 bases, V lost 9 bases, and 11 bases had no gene match. This CDR3 region has 13 residues. Germline CDR1 is MNHEY and CDR2 is SMNVEV (reference sequence). The CDR3 here is CASGLDGRRTQYF. In DNA form, the CDR3 reads TGTGCCAGTGGACTAGACGGGAGGCGGACCCAGTACTTC.

The V call is TRBV2, the J call TRBJ1-2; D unclear. The germline V gene has CDR1 SNHLY and CDR2 FYNNEI. CDR3 size: 16 residues. With 5 bases removed from V and 3 bases from J, the gap between germline ends came to 19 bases. The CDR3 loop reads CASSWRSEGPDYGYTF. The CDR3 nucleotides read TGTGCCAGCAGTTGGAGAAGCGAGGGTCCGGACTATGGCTACACCTTC.

The sample holds a few counts of this clonotype. This chain joins TRBV4-2 and TRBJ2-1; perhaps TRBD2 as D (6 bases). This CDR3 is built from 17 residues. CDR1 and CDR2 (germline): LGHNA, YNFKEQ. Deletions cut 0 bases from V and 4 bases from J, with 16 bases between. This CDR3 reads CASSQDRPGTGYNEQFF. The DNA for the CDR3 is TGTGCCAGCAGCCAAGATCGTCCAGGGACTGGATACAATGAGCAGTTCTTC.

V and J are TRBV20-1 and TRBJ2-1; D remains unclear. Trimming left V 0 bases short and J 10 bases short, with 16 bases between. Per germline, CDR1 DFQATT and CDR2 SNEGSKA (reference sequence). The CDR3 extends over 14 amino acids. DNA for the CDR3: TGCAGTGCTAGAGATCTGGGCAGCTCCTACGAGCAGTTCTTC. Translation gives CSARDLGSSYEQFF.

This clonotype has a handful of counts. This chain joins TRBV10-3 and TRBJ2-3; 9 bases match TRBD1. The junction had 2 bases not matched to a gene; V was cut back by 0 bases and J by 1 base. This CDR3 spans 16 amino acids. The germline V gene has CDR1 ENHRY and CDR2 SYGVKD. DNA of the CDR3: TGTGCCATCAGTGAGTCTCGGACAGGGGGCACAGATACGCAGTATTTT. Protein sequence: CAISESRTGGTDTQYF.

The rearrangement uses TRBV20-1 and TRBJ1-5; tentative D call: TRBD1 (5 bases). The CDR3 loop spans 15 amino acids. The V gene's germline CDR1 is DFQATT and CDR2 SNEGSKA (reference sequence). Trimming took off 6 bases at V and 7 bases at J, with 22 bases between the two ends. CDR3 DNA: TGCAGTGCGGTAGACACAGGACTGGCGGGACAGCCCCAGCATTTT. It is translated as CSAVDTGLAGQPQHF.

This rearrangement joins TRBV11-2 to TRBJ2-5; 11 nucleotides match TRBD2. The CDR3 covers 17 residues. Trimming removed 1 base from V and 0 bases from J; junction bases left unmatched: 4. Germline loops: CDR1 SGHAT, CDR2 FQNNGV. The DNA for the CDR3 is TGTGCCAGCAGCTTAGGCGGACTAGCGGGCTACCAAGAGACCCAGTACTTC. Amino acids: CASSLGGLAGYQETQYF.

J is TRBJ1-2 and V is TRBV6-1, with a tentative D call TRBD1 (5 bases). Trimming took 5 bases from V and 7 from J, leaving 11 bases between them. Germline CDR1 MNHNS, CDR2 SASEGT. The CDR3 is 12 residues long. The CDR3 coding sequence is TGTGCCAGCAGTTCGGGGGGAGCTGGCTACACCTTC. It yields the protein CASSSGGAGYTF.

The table lists this clonotype with a few counts. V is TRBV3-1 and J is TRBJ2-3; D gene unclear. There are 16 residues in the CDR3. CDR1 is LGHDT and CDR2 is YNNKEL in the germline V gene (reference sequence). V shed 1 base and J shed 1 base, with 12 bases lying between them. The CDR3 spells CASSQVSTLGTDTQYF. The DNA of the CDR3 is TGTGCCAGCAGCCAAGTCAGCACCCTCGGCACAGATACGCAGTATTTT.